A selection of T cell receptor beta chains follows, all from one sample in a study of response to subunit inactivated influenza vaccine. From the RT-PCR reads, TCRdb called clonotypes with MiXCR, one entry per CDR3 protein. The sample has 150,000 or so distinct CDR3 sequences, about 10% seen once. The specimen comprised CD8+ T cells sorted from PBMCs, sampled around 25 months after vaccination. The receptors here all came from a man between 50 and 75 years old who received an inactivated influenza vaccine. CDR3s include the opening cysteine and the closing phenylalanine or tryptophan. Fields, in order: clone size, J gene, D gene, V gene, CDR3 DNA, CDR3 protein. D genes are given only for firm matches. Clone size appears in some rows only: once, few, many, or a class for an expanded clone.

clone_size: few; j_call: TRBJ2-7; d_call: .; v_call: TRBV19; cdr3_nt: TGTGCCAGTAGTATAGATTGGCGGATCAACTACTACGAGCAGTACTTC; cdr3_aa: CASSIDWRINYYEQYF
clone_size: few; j_call: TRBJ2-3; d_call: TRBD2; v_call: TRBV5-1; cdr3_nt: TGCGCCAGCAGCTTGGTGGGTCCGGGACTAGCGGGACACACAGATACGCAGTATTTT; cdr3_aa: CASSLVGPGLAGHTDTQYF
clone_size: .; j_call: TRBJ2-1; d_call: TRBD1; v_call: TRBV28; cdr3_nt: TGTGCCAGCAGTCCCGGGACAGCGTATTTCGATGAGCAGTTCTTC; cdr3_aa: CASSPGTAYFDEQFF
clone_size: few; j_call: TRBJ1-2; d_call: .; v_call: TRBV4-2; cdr3_nt: TGTGCCAGCAGCCAAGATCGGTCGGGAGGTAACTATGGCTACACCTTC; cdr3_aa: CASSQDRSGGNYGYTF
clone_size: .; j_call: TRBJ2-1; d_call: TRBD2; v_call: TRBV5-1; cdr3_nt: TGCGCCAGCAGCTCGACCCAGTGGGGGGGAGGTGAGCAGTTCTTC; cdr3_aa: CASSSTQWGGGEQFF
clone_size: .; j_call: TRBJ2-5; d_call: TRBD1; v_call: TRBV4-3; cdr3_nt: TGCGCCAGCAGCCAAAAAGACAACAGGGGAGAGACCCAATACTTC; cdr3_aa: CASSQKDNRGETQYF
clone_size: .; j_call: TRBJ2-7; d_call: TRBD2; v_call: TRBV20-1; cdr3_nt: TGCAGTGCTGGGAGGGGAGAGGGGTACGAGCAGTACTTC; cdr3_aa: CSAGRGEGYEQYF
clone_size: many; j_call: TRBJ2-7; d_call: .; v_call: TRBV12-3/TRBV12-4; cdr3_nt: TGTGCCAGCAGTTTACAGGGACCCTTAGAGCAGTACTTC; cdr3_aa: CASSLQGPLEQYF
clone_size: .; j_call: TRBJ2-7; d_call: .; v_call: TRBV6-1; cdr3_nt: TGTGCCAGCAGTGAAGAGGCTACCCTCTCCTACGAGCAGTACTTC; cdr3_aa: CASSEEATLSYEQYF
clone_size: few; j_call: TRBJ2-1; d_call: TRBD2; v_call: TRBV28; cdr3_nt: TGTGCCAGCGGGAGGGTCGGAGGTTTTGAGTTCTTC; cdr3_aa: CASGRVGGFEFF
clone_size: few; j_call: TRBJ2-3; d_call: TRBD2; v_call: TRBV12-3/TRBV12-4; cdr3_nt: TGTGCCAGCAGACCGGGACTAACTACAGATACGCAGTATTTT; cdr3_aa: CASRPGLTTDTQYF
clone_size: few; j_call: TRBJ2-1; d_call: .; v_call: TRBV20-1; cdr3_nt: TGCAGTGCTAGAGTGCCTTGGGGAGGTGAGCAGTTCTTC; cdr3_aa: CSARVPWGGEQFF
clone_size: .; j_call: TRBJ2-5; d_call: .; v_call: TRBV4-1; cdr3_nt: TGCGCCAGCAGCAGGACATCCCAAGAGACCCAGTACTTC; cdr3_aa: CASSRTSQETQYF
clone_size: .; j_call: TRBJ2-5; d_call: TRBD1; v_call: TRBV5-6; cdr3_nt: TGTGCCAGCAGCTTAACCGGGACAGGGCTTGTAGAGACCCAGTACTTC; cdr3_aa: CASSLTGTGLVETQYF
clone_size: .; j_call: TRBJ2-1; d_call: TRBD2; v_call: TRBV9; cdr3_nt: TGTGCCAGCAGCGTAGTGGCTAGCGGGAGCAATGAGCAGTTCTTC; cdr3_aa: CASSVVASGSNEQFF
clone_size: few; j_call: TRBJ2-3; d_call: TRBD2; v_call: TRBV13; cdr3_nt: TGTGCCAGCAGCTTAGTAGCGGGAGTGGTCACAGATACGCAGTATTTT; cdr3_aa: CASSLVAGVVTDTQYF
clone_size: many; j_call: TRBJ2-7; d_call: .; v_call: TRBV19; cdr3_nt: TGTGCCAGTAGTATAGACTCTGACTCCTACACCGAGCAGTACTTC; cdr3_aa: CASSIDSDSYTEQYF
clone_size: few; j_call: TRBJ2-7; d_call: TRBD2; v_call: TRBV2; cdr3_nt: TGTGCCAGAACGAGGGTAGCGGGCACATCATACGAGCAGTACTTC; cdr3_aa: CARTRVAGTSYEQYF
clone_size: few; j_call: TRBJ1-2; d_call: .; v_call: TRBV12-3/TRBV12-4; cdr3_nt: TGTGCCAGCAGTTTAATTCTTCCCTGGGGCTACACCTTC; cdr3_aa: CASSLILPWGYTF
clone_size: many; j_call: TRBJ2-1; d_call: TRBD1; v_call: TRBV7-8; cdr3_nt: TGTGCCAGCAGCGTGACAGGGGGCTACAATGAGCAGTTCTTC; cdr3_aa: CASSVTGGYNEQFF
clone_size: many; j_call: TRBJ2-7; d_call: .; v_call: TRBV20-1; cdr3_nt: TGCAGTGCTAGAGATCTCTTGTCCGAAACCTTCTACGAGCAGTACTTC; cdr3_aa: CSARDLLSETFYEQYF
clone_size: medium-sized; j_call: TRBJ1-5; d_call: .; v_call: TRBV18; cdr3_nt: TGTGCCAGCTCACCTTCAGGACCGCTATATAGCAATCAGCCCCAGCATTTT; cdr3_aa: CASSPSGPLYSNQPQHF
clone_size: .; j_call: TRBJ1-2; d_call: .; v_call: TRBV6-1; cdr3_nt: TGTGCCAGCTCTTTACGGTCGCTCCCTAACTATGGCTACACCTTC; cdr3_aa: CASSLRSLPNYGYTF
clone_size: many; j_call: TRBJ2-7; d_call: TRBD1; v_call: TRBV12-3/TRBV12-4; cdr3_nt: TGTGCCAGCAGTTTAGCAGGACAGGTCTACGAGCAGTACTTC; cdr3_aa: CASSLAGQVYEQYF
clone_size: .; j_call: TRBJ2-1; d_call: TRBD1; v_call: TRBV4-3; cdr3_nt: TGCGCCAGCAGCTGGGACAGGGGAACGAATGAGCAGTTCTTC; cdr3_aa: CASSWDRGTNEQFF
clone_size: few; j_call: TRBJ1-1; d_call: TRBD1; v_call: TRBV9; cdr3_nt: TGTGCCAGCAGCCCGCGACAGGGGAACACTGAAGCTTTCTTT; cdr3_aa: CASSPRQGNTEAFF
clone_size: few; j_call: TRBJ2-7; d_call: .; v_call: TRBV20-1; cdr3_nt: TGCAGTACCCGTCCGGATATCGTGGCGCACGAGCAGTACTTC; cdr3_aa: CSTRPDIVAHEQYF
clone_size: few; j_call: TRBJ2-5; d_call: TRBD2; v_call: TRBV7-9; cdr3_nt: TGTGCCAGCAGCCGTCGGGGGGTCCAAGAGACCCAGTACTTC; cdr3_aa: CASSRRGVQETQYF
clone_size: many; j_call: TRBJ2-5; d_call: .; v_call: TRBV29-1; cdr3_nt: TGCAGCGTCGTAGGACAATTGGTTGAGACCCAGTACTTC; cdr3_aa: CSVVGQLVETQYF
clone_size: few; j_call: TRBJ1-2; d_call: .; v_call: TRBV28; cdr3_nt: TGTGCCAGCAGTTTCCGTTGGGGTTCGCTTGGCTACACCTTC; cdr3_aa: CASSFRWGSLGYTF
clone_size: .; j_call: TRBJ2-3; d_call: .; v_call: TRBV27; cdr3_nt: TGTGCCAGCACGGGATATAGCACAGATACGCAGTATTTT; cdr3_aa: CASTGYSTDTQYF
clone_size: .; j_call: TRBJ2-1; d_call: .; v_call: TRBV6-5; cdr3_nt: TGTGCCAGCAGTTCCATGGGTGAGCAGTTCTTC; cdr3_aa: CASSSMGEQFF
clone_size: many; j_call: TRBJ2-7; d_call: .; v_call: TRBV4-1; cdr3_nt: TGCGCCAGCAGCCAAGAAGGGCAGGGGGGTTACGAGCAGTACTTC; cdr3_aa: CASSQEGQGGYEQYF
clone_size: .; j_call: TRBJ2-1; d_call: .; v_call: TRBV6-4; cdr3_nt: TGTGCCAGCAGCGACTTTAGCGGCACCCCCTACAATGAGCAGTTCTTC; cdr3_aa: CASSDFSGTPYNEQFF
clone_size: few; j_call: TRBJ1-5; d_call: TRBD1; v_call: TRBV28; cdr3_nt: TGTGCCAGCAGTCCCACCGGGACAGGGTCCAAAAATCAGCCCCAGCATTTT; cdr3_aa: CASSPTGTGSKNQPQHF
clone_size: .; j_call: TRBJ2-3; d_call: .; v_call: TRBV25-1; cdr3_nt: TGTGCCAGCAGTGAGGGTCCCAGTGCAGATACGCAGTATTTT; cdr3_aa: CASSEGPSADTQYF
clone_size: many; j_call: TRBJ2-7; d_call: TRBD1; v_call: TRBV12-3/TRBV12-4; cdr3_nt: TGTGCCAGCAGTTCACCGGGACAGTCCTACGAGCAGTACTTC; cdr3_aa: CASSSPGQSYEQYF
clone_size: .; j_call: TRBJ2-7; d_call: .; v_call: TRBV14; cdr3_nt: TGTGCCAGCAGCCAAGAGTTGTTAGGGGTTCCCTACGAGCAGTACTTC; cdr3_aa: CASSQELLGVPYEQYF
clone_size: many; j_call: TRBJ2-1; d_call: .; v_call: TRBV27; cdr3_nt: TGTGCCAGCAGTTTTCAACAGCCCTACAATGAGCAGTTCTTC; cdr3_aa: CASSFQQPYNEQFF
clone_size: many; j_call: TRBJ2-5; d_call: TRBD1; v_call: TRBV6-5; cdr3_nt: TGTGCCAGCAGTTACTCGACAGGGCCCGAGACCCAGTACTTC; cdr3_aa: CASSYSTGPETQYF
clone_size: few; j_call: TRBJ2-3; d_call: .; v_call: TRBV10-3; cdr3_nt: TGTGCCATCAGTGAGTCTCAGGGCACAGATACGCAGTATTTT; cdr3_aa: CAISESQGTDTQYF
clone_size: many; j_call: TRBJ1-3; d_call: .; v_call: TRBV15; cdr3_nt: TGTGCCACCAGCAGAGAGGACAGTGGAAACACCATATATTTT; cdr3_aa: CATSREDSGNTIYF
clone_size: .; j_call: TRBJ2-1; d_call: TRBD1; v_call: TRBV3-1; cdr3_nt: TGTGCCAGCTGCAAGCAGTTCCCCGGGACAGGGGTGGTTAATGAGCAGTTCTTC; cdr3_aa: CASCKQFPGTGVVNEQFF
clone_size: few; j_call: TRBJ2-2; d_call: TRBD2; v_call: TRBV11-2; cdr3_nt: TGTGCCAGCAGCTTAGTCCAGCGGGAGTTTACCGGGGAGCTGTTTTTT; cdr3_aa: CASSLVQREFTGELFF
clone_size: .; j_call: TRBJ2-5; d_call: TRBD2; v_call: TRBV7-7; cdr3_nt: TGTGCCAGCAGCGATGGACTAGCGGGAGTGTTTGAGACCCAGTACTTC; cdr3_aa: CASSDGLAGVFETQYF
clone_size: .; j_call: TRBJ2-2; d_call: TRBD2; v_call: TRBV20-1; cdr3_nt: TGCAGTGCGCAGCGGGAGGGAGGCACCGGGGAGCTGTTTTTT; cdr3_aa: CSAQREGGTGELFF
clone_size: few; j_call: TRBJ2-1; d_call: TRBD2; v_call: TRBV9; cdr3_nt: TGTGCCAGCAGCGCCAACCCAATTCCTAGCGGGGGCCTGTCCTACAATGAGCAGTTCTTC; cdr3_aa: CASSANPIPSGGLSYNEQFF
clone_size: few; j_call: TRBJ2-3; d_call: .; v_call: TRBV4-3; cdr3_nt: TGCGCCAGCAGCCAAGATGCCAGGAGCTATTTAGATACGCAGTATTTT; cdr3_aa: CASSQDARSYLDTQYF
clone_size: many; j_call: TRBJ2-1; d_call: .; v_call: TRBV28; cdr3_nt: TGTGCCAGTTACCACCGGGACCAACCTTACAATGAGCAGTTCTTC; cdr3_aa: CASYHRDQPYNEQFF
clone_size: many; j_call: TRBJ2-1; d_call: .; v_call: TRBV4-1; cdr3_nt: TGCGCCAGCAGCCAAGATTACGGTGAGCAGTTCTTC; cdr3_aa: CASSQDYGEQFF